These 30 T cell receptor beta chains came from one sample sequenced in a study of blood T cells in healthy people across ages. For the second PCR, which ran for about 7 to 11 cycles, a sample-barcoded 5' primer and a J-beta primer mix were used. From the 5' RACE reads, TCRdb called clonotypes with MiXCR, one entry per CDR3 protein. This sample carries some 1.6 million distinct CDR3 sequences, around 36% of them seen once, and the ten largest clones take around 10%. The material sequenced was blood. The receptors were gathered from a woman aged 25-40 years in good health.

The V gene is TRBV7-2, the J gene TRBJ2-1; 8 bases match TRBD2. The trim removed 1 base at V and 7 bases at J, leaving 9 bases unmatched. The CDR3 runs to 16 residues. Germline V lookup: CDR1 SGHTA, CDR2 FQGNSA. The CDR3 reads CASSLGGGLAQNEQFF. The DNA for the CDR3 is TGTGCCAGCAGCTTAGGAGGAGGACTAGCTCAGAATGAGCAGTTCTTC. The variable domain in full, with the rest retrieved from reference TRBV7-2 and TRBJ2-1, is GAGVSQSPSNKVTEKGKDVELRCDPISGHTALYWYRQSLGQGLEFLIYFQGNSAPDKSGLPSDRFSAERTGGSVSTLTIQRTQQEDSAVYLCASSLGGGLAQNEQFFGPGTRLTVL.

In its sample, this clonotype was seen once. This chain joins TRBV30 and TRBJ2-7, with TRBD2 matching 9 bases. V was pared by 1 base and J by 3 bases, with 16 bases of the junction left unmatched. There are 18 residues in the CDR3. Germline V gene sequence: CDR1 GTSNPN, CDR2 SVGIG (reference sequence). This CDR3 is CAWSDLLGREGPGYEQYF. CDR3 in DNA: TGTGCCTGGAGTGACCTCCTTGGGCGGGAGGGCCCCGGCTACGAGCAGTACTTC.

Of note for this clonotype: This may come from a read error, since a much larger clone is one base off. CDR3 protein: CASSLPTSGCDEQYF. The CDR3 coding sequence is TGTGCCAGCAGTTTACCGACTTCAGGGTGCGACGAGCAGTACTTC. The chain joins TRBV27 to TRBJ2-7, with D perhaps TRBD1 (5 bases). V shed 2 bases and J shed 5 bases, with 16 bases lying between them. The length of the CDR3 is 15 residues. Looked up from germline, CDR1 is MNHEY and CDR2 is SMNVEV (reference sequence).

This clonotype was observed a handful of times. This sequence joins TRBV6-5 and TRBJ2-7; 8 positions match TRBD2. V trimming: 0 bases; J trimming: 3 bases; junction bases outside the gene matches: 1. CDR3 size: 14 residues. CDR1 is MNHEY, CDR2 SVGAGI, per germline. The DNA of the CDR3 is TGTGCCAGCAGTTACTCCCGGGGGGGCTACGAGCAGTACTTC. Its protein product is CASSYSRGGYEQYF.

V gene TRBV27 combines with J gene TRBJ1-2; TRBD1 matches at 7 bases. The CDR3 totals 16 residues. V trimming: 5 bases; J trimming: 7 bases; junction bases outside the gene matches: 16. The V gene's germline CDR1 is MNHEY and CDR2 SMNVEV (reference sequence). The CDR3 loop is CASSPSQGPVDLGYTF. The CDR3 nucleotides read TGTGCCAGCAGTCCCTCACAGGGGCCGGTTGACCTTGGCTACACCTTC.

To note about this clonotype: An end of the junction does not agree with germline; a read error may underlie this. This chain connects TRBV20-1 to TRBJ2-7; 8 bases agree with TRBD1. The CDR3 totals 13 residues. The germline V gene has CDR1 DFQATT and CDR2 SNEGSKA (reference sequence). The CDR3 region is CSARRQGPDEQCF. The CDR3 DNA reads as TGCAGTGCTAGAAGACAGGGGCCGGACGAGCAGTGCTTC.

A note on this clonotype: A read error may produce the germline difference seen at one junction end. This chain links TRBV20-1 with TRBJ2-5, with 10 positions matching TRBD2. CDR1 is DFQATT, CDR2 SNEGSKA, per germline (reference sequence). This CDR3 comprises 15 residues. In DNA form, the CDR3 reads TGCAATGCTAAAACTTTAGCGGGGGGACAAGAGACCCAGTACTTC. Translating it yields CNAKTLAGGQETQYF.

The CDR3 bases are TGTGCCAGCAGCTCAGCCGGGACTTTCACAGATACGCAGTATTTT. Amino acid sequence: CASSSAGTFTDTQYF. The V and J genes are TRBV7-2 and TRBJ2-3, with D possibly matching TRBD2 (6 bases). V was cut by 4 bases and J by 2 bases, with 13 bases left in between. The germline CDR1 and CDR2 sequences are SGHTA and FQGNSA. This CDR3 contains 15 residues.

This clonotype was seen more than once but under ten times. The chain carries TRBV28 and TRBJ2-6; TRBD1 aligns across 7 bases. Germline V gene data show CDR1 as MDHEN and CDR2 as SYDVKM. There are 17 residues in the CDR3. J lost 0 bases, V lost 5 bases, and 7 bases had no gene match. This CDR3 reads CASSPGQYRSGANVLTF. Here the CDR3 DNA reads TGTGCCAGCAGTCCGGGACAGTACCGCTCTGGGGCCAACGTCCTGACTTTC. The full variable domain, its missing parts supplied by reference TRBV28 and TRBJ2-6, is DVKVTQSSRYLVKRTGEKVFLECVQDMDHENMFWYRQDPGLGLRLIYFSYDVKMKEKGDIPEGYSVSREKKERFSLILESASTNQTSMYLCASSPGQYRSGANVLTFGAGSRLTVL.

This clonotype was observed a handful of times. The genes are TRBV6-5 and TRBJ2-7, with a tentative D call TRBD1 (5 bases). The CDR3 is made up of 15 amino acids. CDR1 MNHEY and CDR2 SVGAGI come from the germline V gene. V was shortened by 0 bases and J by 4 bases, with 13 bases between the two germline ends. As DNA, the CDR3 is TGTGCCAGCAGTTACTCTAACTCAGGGTTTTACGAGCAGTACTTC. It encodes CASSYSNSGFYEQYF.

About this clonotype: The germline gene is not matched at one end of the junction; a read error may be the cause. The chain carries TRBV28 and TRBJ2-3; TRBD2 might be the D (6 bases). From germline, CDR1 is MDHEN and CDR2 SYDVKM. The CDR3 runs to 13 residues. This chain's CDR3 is CTSSELRTDTQYF. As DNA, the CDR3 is TGCACATCTAGCGAACTCCGCACAGATACGCAGTATTTT.

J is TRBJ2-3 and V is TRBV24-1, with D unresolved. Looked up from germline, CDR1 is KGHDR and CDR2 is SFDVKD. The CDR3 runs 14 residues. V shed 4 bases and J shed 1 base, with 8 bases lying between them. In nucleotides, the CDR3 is TGTGCCACCAGTGACCAGTGGGGCACAGATACGCAGTATTTT. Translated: CATSDQWGTDTQYF.

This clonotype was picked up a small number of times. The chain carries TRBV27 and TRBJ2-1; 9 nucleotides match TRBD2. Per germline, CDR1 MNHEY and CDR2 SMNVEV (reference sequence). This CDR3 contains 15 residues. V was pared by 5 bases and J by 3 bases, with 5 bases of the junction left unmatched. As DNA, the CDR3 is TGTGCCAGCAGTGGAGCGGGAGGAGGCTACAATGAGCAGTTCTTC. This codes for CASSGAGGGYNEQFF.

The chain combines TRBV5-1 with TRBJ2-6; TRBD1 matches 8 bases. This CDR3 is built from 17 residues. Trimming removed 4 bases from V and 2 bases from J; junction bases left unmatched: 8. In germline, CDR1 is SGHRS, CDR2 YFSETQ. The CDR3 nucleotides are TGCGCCAGCAGCCCCTCGACAGGGGAGCCTGGGGCCAACGTCCTGACTTTC. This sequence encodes CASSPSTGEPGANVLTF.

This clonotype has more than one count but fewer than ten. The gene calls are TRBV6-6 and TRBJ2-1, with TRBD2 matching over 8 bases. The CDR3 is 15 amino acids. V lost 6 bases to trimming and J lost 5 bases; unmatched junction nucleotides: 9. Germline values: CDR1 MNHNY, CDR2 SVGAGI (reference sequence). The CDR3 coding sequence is TGTGCCAGCAGGGGGCCCAGCGGGGGAAACAATGAGCAGTTCTTC. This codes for CASRGPSGGNNEQFF.

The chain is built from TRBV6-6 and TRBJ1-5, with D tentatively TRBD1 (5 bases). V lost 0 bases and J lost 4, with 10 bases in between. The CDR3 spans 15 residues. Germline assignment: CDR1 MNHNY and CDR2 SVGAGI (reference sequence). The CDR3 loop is CASSYSWGLNQPQHF. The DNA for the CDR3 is TGTGCCAGCAGTTACTCATGGGGCCTTAATCAGCCCCAGCATTTT.

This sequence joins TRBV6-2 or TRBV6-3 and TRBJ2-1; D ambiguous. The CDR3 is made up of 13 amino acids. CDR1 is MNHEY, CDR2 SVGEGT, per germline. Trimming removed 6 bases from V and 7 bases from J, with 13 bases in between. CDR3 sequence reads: CASRFLGENEQFF. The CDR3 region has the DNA TGTGCCAGCAGATTTCTTGGGGAAAATGAGCAGTTCTTC.

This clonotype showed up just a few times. The CDR3: CSARNPAEQFF. The CDR3 DNA reads as TGCAGTGCTAGAAACCCAGCTGAGCAGTTCTTC. The rearrangement uses TRBV20-1 and TRBJ2-1; D gene uncertain. The CDR3 runs 11 residues. Germline V gene lookup returns CDR1 DFQATT and CDR2 SNEGSKA (reference sequence). Trimming removed 2 bases at V and 9 bases at J, with 8 bases between.

CDR3 residues: CASSQEGRGREQFF. CDR3 bases: TGTGCCAGCAGCCAAGAGGGCCGGGGAAGAGAGCAGTTCTTC. V usage is TRBV3-1 and J usage is TRBJ2-1; D perhaps matches TRBD2 (5 bases). Germline CDR1 is LGHDT and CDR2 is YNNKEL (reference sequence). Between the trimmed V and J ends, which lost 0 bases and 10 bases, there was a span of 13 bases. The CDR3 covers 14 residues.

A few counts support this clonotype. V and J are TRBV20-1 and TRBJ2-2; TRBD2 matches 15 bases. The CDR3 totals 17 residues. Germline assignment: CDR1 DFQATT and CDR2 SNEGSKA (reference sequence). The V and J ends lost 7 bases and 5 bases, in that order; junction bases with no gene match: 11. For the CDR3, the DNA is TGCAGTGTACCGGGGGGACTAGCGGGAGGAAGGACCGGGGAGCTGTTTTTT. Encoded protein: CSVPGGLAGGRTGELFF.

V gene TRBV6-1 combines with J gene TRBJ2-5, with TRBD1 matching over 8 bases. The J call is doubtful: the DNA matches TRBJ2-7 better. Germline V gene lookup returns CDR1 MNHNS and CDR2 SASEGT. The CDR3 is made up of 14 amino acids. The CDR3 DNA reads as TGTGCCAGCAGCGTGCTATCAGGGGGCAACGAGCAGTACTTC. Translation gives CASSVLSGGNEQYF.

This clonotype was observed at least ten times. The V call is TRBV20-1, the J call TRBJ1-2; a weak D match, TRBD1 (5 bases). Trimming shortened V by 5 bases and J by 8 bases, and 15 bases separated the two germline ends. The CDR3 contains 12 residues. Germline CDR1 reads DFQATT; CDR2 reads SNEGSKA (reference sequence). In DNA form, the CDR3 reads TGCAGTGCTCGAGGGGACGCAGTCGGCTACACCTTC. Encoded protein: CSARGDAVGYTF.

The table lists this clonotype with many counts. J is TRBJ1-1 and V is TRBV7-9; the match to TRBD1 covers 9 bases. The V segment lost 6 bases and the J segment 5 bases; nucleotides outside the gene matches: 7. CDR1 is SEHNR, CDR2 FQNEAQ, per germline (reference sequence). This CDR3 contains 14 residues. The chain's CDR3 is CASSLGQGLTEAFF. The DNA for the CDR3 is TGTGCCAGCAGTCTGGGACAGGGATTGACTGAAGCTTTCTTT.

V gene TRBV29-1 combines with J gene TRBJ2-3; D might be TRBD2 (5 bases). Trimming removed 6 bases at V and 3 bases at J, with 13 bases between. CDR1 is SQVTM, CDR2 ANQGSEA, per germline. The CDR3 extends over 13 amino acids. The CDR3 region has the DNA TGCAGCGTCATTCTAGCTGGGACAGATACGCAGTATTTT. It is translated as CSVILAGTDTQYF.

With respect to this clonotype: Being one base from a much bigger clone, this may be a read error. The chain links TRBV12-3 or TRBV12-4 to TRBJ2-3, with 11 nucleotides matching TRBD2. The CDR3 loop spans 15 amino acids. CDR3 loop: CASNIAGGPSDAQYF. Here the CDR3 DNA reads TGTGCCAGCAACATAGCGGGGGGGCCCTCAGATGCGCAGTATTTT.

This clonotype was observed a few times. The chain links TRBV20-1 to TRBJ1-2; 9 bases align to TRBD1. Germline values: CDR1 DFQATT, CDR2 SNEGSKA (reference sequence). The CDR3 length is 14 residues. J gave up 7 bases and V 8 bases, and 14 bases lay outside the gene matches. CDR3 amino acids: CSTKPGQGWGGYTF. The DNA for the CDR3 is TGCAGTACAAAACCGGGACAGGGATGGGGTGGCTACACCTTC.

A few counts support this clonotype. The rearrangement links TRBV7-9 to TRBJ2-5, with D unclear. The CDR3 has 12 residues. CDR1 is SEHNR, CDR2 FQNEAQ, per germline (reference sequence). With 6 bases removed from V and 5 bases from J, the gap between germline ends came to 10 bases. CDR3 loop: CASRPLEETQYF. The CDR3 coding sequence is TGTGCCAGCAGACCTCTGGAGGAGACCCAGTACTTC.

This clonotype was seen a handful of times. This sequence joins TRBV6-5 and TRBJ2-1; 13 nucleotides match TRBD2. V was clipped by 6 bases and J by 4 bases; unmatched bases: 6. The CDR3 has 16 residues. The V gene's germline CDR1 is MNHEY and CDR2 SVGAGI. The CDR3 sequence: CASSAGLAGSYNEQFF. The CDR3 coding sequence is TGTGCCAGCAGCGCGGGACTAGCGGGATCTTACAATGAGCAGTTCTTC.

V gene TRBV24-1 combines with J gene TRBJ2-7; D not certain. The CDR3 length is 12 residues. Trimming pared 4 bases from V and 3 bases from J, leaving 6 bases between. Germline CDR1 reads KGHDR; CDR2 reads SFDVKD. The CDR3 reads CATSDQDYEQYF. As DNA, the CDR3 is TGTGCCACCAGTGACCAGGACTACGAGCAGTACTTC.

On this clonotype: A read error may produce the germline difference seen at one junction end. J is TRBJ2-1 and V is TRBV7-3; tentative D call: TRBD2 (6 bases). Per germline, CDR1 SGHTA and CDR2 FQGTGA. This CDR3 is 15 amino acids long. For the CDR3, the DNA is TGTGCCAGCGGCTTAACGGGGGACTCCTACAATGAGCAGTTCTTC. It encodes CASGLTGDSYNEQFF.